This TCR beta chain was sequenced for a study of cytomegalovirus exposure and HLA in healthy donors. Study-level results: Productive status was seen about 90% or about 30% of the time for most TCR beta V segments in an earlier analysis. Other equally common chains were less clonally expanded than HLA-associated TCR beta chains, a later analysis showed. Both high specificity and high sensitivity reportedly marked the classifier's diagnosis of cytomegalovirus status. Within a later analysis, the majority of CMV-associated TCR beta chains appeared HLA-restricted.

The PCR was carried out with 60 Vbeta primers and 13 Jbeta primers. Sequencing was performed with immunoSEQ multiplex PCR; in TCRdb, only in-frame clones are kept and a portion is missing. The sample has about 160,000 clones; roughly 85% are singletons. CDR1 is GTSNPN, CDR2 SVGIG, per germline (reference sequence). CDR3 size: 18 residues. Trimming stripped 1 base from V and 0 bases from J, with 16 bases between. A note on this clone: The antigen is unknown.

The sample taken for sequencing was PBMCs. The genes are TRBV30 and TRBJ1-6, with no clear D. The sequence was obtained from a woman in her fifties or sixties in good health and CMV-seropositive. The chain's CDR3 is CAWSEAGRLSSYNSPLHF. The DNA of the CDR3 is TGTGCCTGGAGTGAGGCGGGAAGGTTGAGCTCCTATAATTCACCCCTCCACTTT.